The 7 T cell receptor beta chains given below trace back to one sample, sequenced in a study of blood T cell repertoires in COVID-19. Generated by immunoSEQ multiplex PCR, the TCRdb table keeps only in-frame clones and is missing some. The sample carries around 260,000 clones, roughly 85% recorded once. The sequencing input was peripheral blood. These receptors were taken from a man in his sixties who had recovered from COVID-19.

CDR3 protein: CASSGDGTGHSPLHF. CDR3 DNA: TGCGCCAGCAGCGGAGACGGGACAGGCCATTCACCCCTCCACTTT. V and J are TRBV5-1 and TRBJ1-6; 8 bases match TRBD1. The CDR3 contains 15 residues. Unmatched junction bases numbered 8, after V lost 4 bases and J lost 8 bases. Germline V CDR1 and CDR2: SGHRS, YFSETQ.

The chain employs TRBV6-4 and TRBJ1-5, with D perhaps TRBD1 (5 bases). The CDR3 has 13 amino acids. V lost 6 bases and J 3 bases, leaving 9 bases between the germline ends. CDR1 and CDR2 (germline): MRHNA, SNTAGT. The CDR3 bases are TGTGCCAGCAGCCCGGGGGACAATCAGCCCCAGCATTTT. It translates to CASSPGDNQPQHF.

The CDR3 spells CASSFIGVRTGELFF. In DNA form, the CDR3 reads TGTGCCAGCAGTTTCATAGGGGTTCGAACCGGGGAGCTGTTTTTT. The genes are TRBV27 and TRBJ2-2, with a tentative D call TRBD1 (5 bases). CDR1 and CDR2 (germline): MNHEY, SMNVEV (reference sequence). The CDR3 has 15 amino acids. V lost 3 bases and J 5 bases, leaving 13 bases between the germline ends.

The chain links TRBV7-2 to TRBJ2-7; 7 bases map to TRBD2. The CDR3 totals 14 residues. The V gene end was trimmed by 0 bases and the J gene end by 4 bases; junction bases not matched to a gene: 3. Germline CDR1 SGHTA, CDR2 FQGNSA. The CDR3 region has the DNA TGTGCCAGCAGCTTAGCAGGGAGGGGATACGAGCAGTACTTC. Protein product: CASSLAGRGYEQYF.

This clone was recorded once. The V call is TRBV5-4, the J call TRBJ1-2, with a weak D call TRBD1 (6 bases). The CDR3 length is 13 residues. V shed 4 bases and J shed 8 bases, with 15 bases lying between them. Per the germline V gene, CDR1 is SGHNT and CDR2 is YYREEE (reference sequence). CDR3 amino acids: CASSVRDTRGYTF. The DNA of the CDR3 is TGTGCCAGCAGCGTCCGGGACACGAGGGGCTACACCTTC.

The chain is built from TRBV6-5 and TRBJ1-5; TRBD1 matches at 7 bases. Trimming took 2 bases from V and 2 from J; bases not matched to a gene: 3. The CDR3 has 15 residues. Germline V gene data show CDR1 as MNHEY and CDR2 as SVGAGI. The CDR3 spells CASSYGGGGNQPQHF. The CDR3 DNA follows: TGTGCCAGCAGTTACGGAGGGGGCGGCAATCAGCCCCAGCATTTT.

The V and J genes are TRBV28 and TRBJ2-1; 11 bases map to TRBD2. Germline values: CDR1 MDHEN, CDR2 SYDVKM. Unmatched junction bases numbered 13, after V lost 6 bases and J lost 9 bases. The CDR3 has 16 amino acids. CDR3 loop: CASRGLGLAGGGEQFF. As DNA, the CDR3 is TGTGCCAGCAGGGGCTTAGGGCTAGCGGGGGGCGGTGAGCAGTTCTTC.